This entry lists 5 T cell receptor beta chains sequenced from one sample in a study of blood T cell repertoires in COVID-19. Only in-frame clones appear in the TCRdb table, and some are missing; sequencing was by immunoSEQ multiplex PCR. The top ten clones hold 8.1% of a sample with about 160,000 clones, roughly 80% of them seen once. Sequenced: peripheral blood. The receptor source for this set is a man aged 55 to 70 with acute or convalescent COVID-19.

V is TRBV19 and J is TRBJ1-5, with 7 positions matching TRBD1. The CDR3 has 14 amino acids. The germline CDR1 and CDR2 sequences are LNHDA and SQIVND (reference sequence). The J segment lost 5 bases and the V segment lost 5 bases, leaving 6 bases of the junction unmatched. In nucleotides, the CDR3 is TGTGCCAGTAGTCCCCGGGACAGCGATCAGCCCCAGCATTTT. Its protein is CASSPRDSDQPQHF. Together with reference TRBV19 and TRBJ1-5, the CDR3 gives the full variable domain: DGGITQSPKYLFRKEGQNVTLSCEQNLNHDAMYWYRQDPGQGLRLIYYSQIVNDFQKGDIAEGYSVSREKKESFPLTVTSAQKNPTAFYLCASSPRDSDQPQHFGDGTRLSIL.

The V and J genes are TRBV5-1 and TRBJ2-3; TRBD1 matches 9 bases. Germline CDR1 reads SGHRS; CDR2 reads YFSETQ. Losses at the gene ends were 2 bases for V and 3 bases for J; bases not matched to a gene: 1. The CDR3 extends over 14 amino acids. CDR3 DNA sequence: TGCGCCAGCAGCTTCGGACAGGGGACAGATACGCAGTATTTT. It encodes CASSFGQGTDTQYF.

This chain uses TRBV5-1 with TRBJ1-1; a possible D gene is TRBD1 (6 bases). Looked up from germline, CDR1 is SGHRS and CDR2 is YFSETQ. The ends were cut back, 0 bases at V and 0 bases at J, with 12 bases in the middle. The CDR3 extends over 16 amino acids. CDR3: CASSLGQVAVNTEAFF. CDR3 in DNA: TGCGCCAGCAGCTTGGGACAGGTCGCGGTGAACACTGAAGCTTTCTTT. Filled out from reference TRBV5-1 and TRBJ1-1, the complete variable domain reads KAGVTQTPRYLIKTRGQQVTLSCSPISGHRSVSWYQQTPGQGLQFLFEYFSETQRNKGNFPGRFSGRQFSNSRSEMNVSTLELGDSALYLCASSLGQVAVNTEAFFGQGTRLTVV.

This clone has just a few counts. The chain uses TRBV11-2 and TRBJ2-1, with 9 bases matching TRBD2. The CDR3 totals 14 residues. J lost 8 bases, V lost 3 bases, and 5 bases had no gene match. Germline V gene sequence: CDR1 SGHAT, CDR2 FQNNGV. CDR3 in amino acids: CASSLAGGSDEQFF. CDR3 coding DNA: TGTGCCAGCAGCTTGGCGGGAGGGTCGGATGAGCAGTTCTTC.

The gene calls are TRBV7-2 and TRBJ2-5; 14 nucleotides line up with TRBD2. Germline V gene lookup returns CDR1 SGHTA and CDR2 FQGNSA. This CDR3 has 17 amino acids. The J segment lost 4 bases and the V segment lost 5 bases, leaving 9 bases of the junction unmatched. This chain's CDR3 is CASSTPGLAGVGETQYF. DNA for the CDR3: TGTGCCAGCAGCACTCCGGGACTAGCGGGGGTGGGAGAGACCCAGTACTTC.